This T cell receptor (beta chain) appears in the sequencing data of a study of siplizumab effects on memory and regulatory T cells. The assay was immunoSEQ multiplex PCR, and TCRdb's table has in-frame clones only and misses some. The repertoire includes about 72,000 clones, less than 95% of them detected once, and around 28% sits in the top ten. Per the germline V gene, CDR1 is MNHNS and CDR2 is SASEGT. The length of the CDR3 is 14 residues. Trimming stripped 5 bases from V and 4 bases from J, with 12 bases between. The receptor comes from a human donor in good health. The V and J genes are TRBV6-1 and TRBJ1-3; D is unresolved. The specimen sequenced was CD8+ T cells sorted from blood. The CDR3 coding sequence is TGTGCCAGCAGTTTCCTGGACGTCGGAAACACCATATATTTT. As protein: CASSFLDVGNTIYF.